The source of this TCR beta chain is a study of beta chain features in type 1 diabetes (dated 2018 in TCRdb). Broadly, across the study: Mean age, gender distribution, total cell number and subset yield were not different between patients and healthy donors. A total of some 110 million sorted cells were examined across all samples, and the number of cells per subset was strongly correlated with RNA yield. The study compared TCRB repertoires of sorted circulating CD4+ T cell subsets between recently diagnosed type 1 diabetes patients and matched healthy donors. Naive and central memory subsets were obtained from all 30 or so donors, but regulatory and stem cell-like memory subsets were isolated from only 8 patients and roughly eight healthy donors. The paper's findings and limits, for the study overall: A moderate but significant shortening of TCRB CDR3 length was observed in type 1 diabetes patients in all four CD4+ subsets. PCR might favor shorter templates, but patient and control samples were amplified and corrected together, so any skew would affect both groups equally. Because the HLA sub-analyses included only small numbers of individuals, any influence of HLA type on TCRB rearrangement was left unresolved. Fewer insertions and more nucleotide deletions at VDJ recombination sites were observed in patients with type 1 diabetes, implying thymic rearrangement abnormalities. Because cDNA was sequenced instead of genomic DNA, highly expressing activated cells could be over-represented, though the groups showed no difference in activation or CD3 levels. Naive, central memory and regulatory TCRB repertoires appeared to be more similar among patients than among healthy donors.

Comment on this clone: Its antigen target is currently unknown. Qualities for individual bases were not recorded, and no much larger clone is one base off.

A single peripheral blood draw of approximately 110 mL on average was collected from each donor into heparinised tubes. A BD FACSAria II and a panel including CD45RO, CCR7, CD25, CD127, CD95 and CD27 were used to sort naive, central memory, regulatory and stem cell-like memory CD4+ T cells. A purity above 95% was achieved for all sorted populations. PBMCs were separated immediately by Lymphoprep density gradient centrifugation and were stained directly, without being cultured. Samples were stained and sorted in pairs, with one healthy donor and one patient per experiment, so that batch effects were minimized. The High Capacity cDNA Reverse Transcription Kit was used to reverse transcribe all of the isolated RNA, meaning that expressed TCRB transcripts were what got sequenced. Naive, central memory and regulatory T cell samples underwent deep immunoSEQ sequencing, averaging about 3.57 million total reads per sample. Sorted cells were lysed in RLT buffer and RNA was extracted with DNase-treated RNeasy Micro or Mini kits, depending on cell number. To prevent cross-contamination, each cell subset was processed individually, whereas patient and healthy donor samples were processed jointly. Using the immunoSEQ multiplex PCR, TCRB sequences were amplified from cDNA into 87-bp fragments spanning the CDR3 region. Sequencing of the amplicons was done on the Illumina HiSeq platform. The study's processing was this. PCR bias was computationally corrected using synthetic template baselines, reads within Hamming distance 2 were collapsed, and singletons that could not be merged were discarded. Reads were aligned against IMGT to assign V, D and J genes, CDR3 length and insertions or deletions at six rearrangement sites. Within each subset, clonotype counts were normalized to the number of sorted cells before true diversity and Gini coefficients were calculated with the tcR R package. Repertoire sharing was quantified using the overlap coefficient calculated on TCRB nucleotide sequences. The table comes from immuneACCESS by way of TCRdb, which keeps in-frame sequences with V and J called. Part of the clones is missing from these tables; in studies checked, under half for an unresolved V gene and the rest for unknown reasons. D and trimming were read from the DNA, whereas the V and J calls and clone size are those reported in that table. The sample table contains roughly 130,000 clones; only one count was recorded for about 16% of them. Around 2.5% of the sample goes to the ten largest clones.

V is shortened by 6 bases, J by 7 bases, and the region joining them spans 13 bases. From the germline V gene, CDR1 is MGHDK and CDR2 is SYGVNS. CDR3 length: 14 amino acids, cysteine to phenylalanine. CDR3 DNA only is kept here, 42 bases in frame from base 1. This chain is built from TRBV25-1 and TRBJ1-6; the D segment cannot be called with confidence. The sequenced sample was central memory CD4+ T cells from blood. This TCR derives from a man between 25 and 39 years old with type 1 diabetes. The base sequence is TGTGCCAGCAGCAACACAGTCACCAATTCACCCCTCCACTTT. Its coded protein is CASSNTVTNSPLHF.